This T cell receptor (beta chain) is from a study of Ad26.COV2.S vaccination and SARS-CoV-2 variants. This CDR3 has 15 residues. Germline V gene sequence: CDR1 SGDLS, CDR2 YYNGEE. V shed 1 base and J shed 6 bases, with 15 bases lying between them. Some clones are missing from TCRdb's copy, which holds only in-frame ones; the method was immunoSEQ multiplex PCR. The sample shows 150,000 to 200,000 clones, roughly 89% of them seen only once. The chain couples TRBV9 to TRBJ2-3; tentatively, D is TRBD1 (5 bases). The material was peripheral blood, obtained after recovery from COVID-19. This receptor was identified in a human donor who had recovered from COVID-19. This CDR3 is CASSVREGARDTQYF. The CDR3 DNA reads TGTGCCAGCAGCGTAAGGGAAGGGGCGCGGGATACGCAGTATTTT.